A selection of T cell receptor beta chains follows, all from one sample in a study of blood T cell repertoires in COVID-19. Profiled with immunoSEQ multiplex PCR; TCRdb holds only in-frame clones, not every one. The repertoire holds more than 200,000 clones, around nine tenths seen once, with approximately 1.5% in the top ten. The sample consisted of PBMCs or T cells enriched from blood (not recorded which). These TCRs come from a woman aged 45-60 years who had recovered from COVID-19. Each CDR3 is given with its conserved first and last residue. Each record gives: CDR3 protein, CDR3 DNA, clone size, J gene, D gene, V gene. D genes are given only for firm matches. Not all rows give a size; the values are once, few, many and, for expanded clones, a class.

CASSQVFGKNYEQYF | TGTGCCAGCAGCCAAGTTTTCGGGAAGAACTACGAGCAGTACTTC | - | TRBJ2-7 | - | TRBV4-2
CASSQSQGAYEQYF | TGTGCCAGCAGCCAGTCACAGGGGGCCTACGAGCAGTACTTC | - | TRBJ2-7 | TRBD1 | TRBV3-1/TRBV3-2
CASSFRELLRDTSDIQYF | TGTGCCAGCAGCTTTAGGGAACTGCTCCGGGATACGTCGGACATTCAGTACTTC | - | TRBJ2-4 | - | TRBV7-2
CASSPSSGFGTDTQYF | TGTGCCAGCAGCCCAAGCTCGGGGTTTGGCACAGATACGCAGTATTTT | - | TRBJ2-3 | - | TRBV2
CASSPTTGVVEQYF | TGCGCCAGCAGCCCAACGACAGGGGTGGTCGAGCAGTACTTC | - | TRBJ2-7 | TRBD1 | TRBV5-1
CASRLGQNYGYTF | TGTGCCAGCAGGCTTGGCCAAAACTATGGCTACACCTTC | few | TRBJ1-2 | - | TRBV28
CASSSSPGQTEQYF | TGCGCCAGCTCCTCAAGTCCGGGACAAACGGAGCAGTACTTC | - | TRBJ2-7 | - | TRBV5-1
CASSNPSAGTGYTF | TGTGCCAGCAGTAATCCCTCTGCGGGGACTGGCTACACCTTC | - | TRBJ1-2 | - | TRBV6-5
CASSTRTGSNYNEQFF | TGTGCCAGCTCAACCCGGACAGGTTCTAATTACAATGAGCAGTTCTTC | - | TRBJ2-1 | TRBD1 | TRBV18
CASSYPTGGSYEQYF | TGTGCCAGCAGCTATCCAACAGGGGGCAGCTACGAGCAGTACTTC | - | TRBJ2-7 | TRBD1 | TRBV7-9
CASSQDVGLRLMNTEAFF | TGCGCCAGCAGCCAAGATGTTGGTCTTCGACTAATGAACACTGAAGCTTTCTTT | - | TRBJ1-1 | - | TRBV4-1